The clone carrying this TCR beta chain has ten or more counts. Its antigen remains unknown. These data are taken from a study of T cell repertoires in cytomegalovirus infection. Study in general: Recently described HLA-C-restricted plus well-studied HLA-B-restricted CMV epitopes were used. It was the public TCR beta signatures that indicated both CMV infection and matching HLA type.

The CDR3 extends over 14 amino acids. V shed 7 bases and J 2 bases; nucleotides not matched to a gene: 7. Regarding the study as a whole: Ex vivo responses were dominated by HLA-C-restricted CMV-specific TCR beta clonotypes.

From the reads, TCRdb called clonotypes with MiXCR, one entry per CDR3 protein. The sample includes about 400,000 distinct CDR3 sequences, about 35% seen only once; the top ten take roughly 13%. Sequenced here: cultured PBMCs, sampled from culture after CMV antigen stimulation. This sequence originates from a human donor in good health (CMV status not recorded). Some clones in this sample may be carry-over from other donors' samples. This chain connects TRBV12-3 or TRBV12-4 to TRBJ1-2; the match to TRBD1 covers 7 bases. Here the CDR3 reads CASISGTANYGYTF. The CDR3 nucleotides read TGTGCCAGCATAAGTGGGACAGCAAACTATGGCTACACCTTC.